This TCR beta chain stems from a study of blood T cells in healthy people across ages. This clonotype was detected a few times. Antigen unknown. A J-beta primer mix and a sample-barcoded 5' primer were used in a second PCR of about 7 to 12 cycles. TCRdb reprocessed the 5' RACE reads via MiXCR and lists one record per CDR3 protein. This table has about 1.5 million distinct CDR3 sequences, 35% to 45% appearing once. The V end lost 0 bases, the J end lost 2 bases, and 9 bases lay between the germline ends. The CDR3 runs to 14 residues. Germline V lookup: CDR1 SGDLS, CDR2 YYNGEE. General observations from the study: Because sorting was not performed, PBMCs prevented conclusive naive versus antigen-experienced comparison. Changes seen in expanded clonotypes were possibly confounded by donor CMV status left unknown. TCR beta diversity, measured per million T cells, fell in a roughly linear way with age.

This TCR was recovered from a woman between 18 and 29 years old in good health. V is TRBV9 and J is TRBJ2-7, with D possibly being TRBD2 (6 bases). Sequencing was carried out using blood. CDR3 DNA: TGTGCCAGCAGCGTAGATAGCGGAACCTACGAGCAGTACTTC. This encodes CASSVDSGTYEQYF.